This T cell receptor beta chain was recovered during a study of regulatory T cells in long-lasting Graves disease. This clonotype was counted many times. What it binds is not known. Relying on iRepertoire HTBI primers and Arm-PCR of CDR3 regions, the team built TCR beta libraries. TCRdb recomputed calls from the multiplex PCR reads with MiXCR, one row per CDR3 protein. The data show about 300,000 distinct CDR3 sequences, with more than 15% seen just once and about two fifths held by the top ten. Per germline, CDR1 LGHDT and CDR2 YNNKEL (reference sequence). The J segment lost 3 bases and the V segment lost 2 bases, leaving 11 bases of the junction unmatched. This CDR3 contains 17 residues. Study-wide findings and caveats: Gene preferences differed: TRBV28, TRBJ1-2, TRBJ2-5 in persistent cases. Persistent Graves' patients had lower TCR diversity than newly diagnosed ones.

The sample's time point: newly diagnosed GD, antithyroid drugs for less than 3 months. There was RNA extracted from PBMCs, and the TCR library was made from it. The chain carries TRBV3-1 and TRBJ1-1; 8 bases are shared with TRBD1. The sequence derives from a female donor with Graves disease. Sample: peripheral blood mononuclear cells (PBMCs), taken at new diagnosis, from a patient treated with antithyroid drugs. CDR3 in amino acids: CASSQPILTGVDTEAFF. CDR3 DNA sequence: TGTGCCAGCAGCCAACCAATTTTGACAGGGGTGGACACTGAAGCTTTCTTT.